A single sample is the source of the 28 T cell receptor beta chains below, sequenced in a study of blood T cell repertoires in COVID-19. The table came from immunoSEQ multiplex PCR; TCRdb's copy has only in-frame clones and leaves some out. The repertoire holds some 400,000 clones, with around 87% as singletons. Input material: peripheral blood. The receptor set was obtained from a woman in her twenties or thirties with COVID-19, enrolled during active disease.

This clone was observed a single time. The genes are TRBV7-2 and TRBJ2-7; tentative D call: TRBD1 (5 bases). V shed 1 base and J shed 2 bases, with 12 bases lying between them. CDR1 is SGHTA and CDR2 is FQGNSA in the germline V gene. This CDR3 spans 15 amino acids. The CDR3 reads CASSLVGHSAYEQYF. The DNA for the CDR3 is TGTGCCAGCAGCTTAGTCGGACACTCAGCCTACGAGCAGTACTTC. The whole variable domain, remainder taken from reference TRBV7-2 and TRBJ2-7, is GAGVSQSPSNKVTEKGKDVELRCDPISGHTALYWYRQSLGQGLEFLIYFQGNSAPDKSGLPSDRFSAERTGGSVSTLTIQRTQQEDSAVYLCASSLVGHSAYEQYFGPGTRLTVT.

J is TRBJ2-1 and V is TRBV28, with TRBD2 identical over 9 bases. The germline V gene has CDR1 MDHEN and CDR2 SYDVKM. V shed 4 bases and J 7 bases; nucleotides not matched to a gene: 14. The CDR3 contains 17 residues. CDR3 bases: TGTGCCAGCAGTTCAGCGGGAGGCCCCCCTATTAGGAATGAGCAGTTCTTC. This sequence encodes CASSSAGGPPIRNEQFF.

The rearrangement uses TRBV2 and TRBJ1-3; TRBD1 matches 11 bases. This CDR3 comprises 17 residues. V lost 1 base and J lost 0; bases outside the gene matches: 2. CDR1 and CDR2 from the germline V gene are SNHLY and FYNNEI. The CDR3 sequence is CASSEGDRGVSGNTIYF. The CDR3 DNA reads as TGTGCCAGCAGTGAAGGGGACAGGGGGGTCTCTGGAAACACCATATATTTT.

This clone was recorded a few times. The chain links TRBV28 to TRBJ1-5; D perhaps matches TRBD1 (5 bases). Trimming took 5 bases from V and 4 from J, leaving 12 bases between them. The CDR3 consists of 14 residues. Germline assignment: CDR1 MDHEN and CDR2 SYDVKM. The CDR3 bases are TGTGCCAGCAGTACTGCAGGGATAAATCAGCCCCAGCATTTT. It yields the protein CASSTAGINQPQHF.

The chain employs TRBV18 and TRBJ1-1; the match to TRBD1 covers 7 bases. CDR3 length: 15 residues. Germline CDR1 KGHSH, CDR2 LQKENI. V gave up 6 bases and J gave up 5 bases; unmatched junction bases: 12. The CDR3 bases are TGTGCCAGCTCCCCCCAACAGGGGAGGAGAACTGAAGCTTTCTTT. Translation: CASSPQQGRRTEAFF.

The rearrangement joins TRBV4-1 to TRBJ1-4, with D unresolved. The CDR3 contains 15 residues. Germline V gene data show CDR1 as MGHRA and CDR2 as YSYEKL. V was trimmed by 0 bases and J by 8 bases, leaving 13 bases between them. CDR3 region: CASSQEVGSEEKLFF. CDR3 nucleotide sequence: TGCGCCAGCAGCCAAGAGGTAGGGAGCGAGGAAAAACTGTTTTTT.

The chain employs TRBV6-5 and TRBJ1-1; 7 nucleotides match TRBD1. V was pared by 6 bases and J by 2 bases, with 6 bases of the junction left unmatched. The length of the CDR3 is 14 residues. The germline V gene has CDR1 MNHEY and CDR2 SVGAGI. CDR3 sequence (DNA): TGTGCCAGCAGAGAGGGACAGTTCAACACTGAAGCTTTCTTT. Its protein is CASREGQFNTEAFF.

V usage is TRBV6-5 and J usage is TRBJ1-1, with unresolved D. Between the trimmed V and J ends, which lost 6 bases and 7 bases, there was a span of 12 bases. The CDR3 loop spans 12 amino acids. CDR1 is MNHEY and CDR2 is SVGAGI in the germline V gene. CDR3 in DNA: TGTGCCAGCAGCGTTGCATCGGGTGAAGCTTTCTTT. It encodes CASSVASGEAFF.

The chain carries TRBV29-1 and TRBJ2-4, with D possibly being TRBD2 (5 bases). CDR1 and CDR2 (germline): SQVTM, ANQGSEA. V lost 0 bases, J lost 14 bases, and 17 bases lay in between. The CDR3 contains 13 residues. The CDR3, as DNA: TGCAGCGTTGAAGATCCCCCTACTAGAAGAAAGTACTTC. Translated, it gives CSVEDPPTRRKYF.

The V and J genes are TRBV5-1 and TRBJ2-1, with TRBD1 matching over 8 bases. J gave up 6 bases and V 6 bases, and 5 bases lay outside the gene matches. The CDR3 is 13 amino acids. The germline CDR1 and CDR2 sequences are SGHRS and YFSETQ. For the CDR3, the DNA is TGCGCCAGCAAAAAGGACAGGGTCAATGAGCAGTTCTTC. It encodes CASKKDRVNEQFF.

The chain is built from TRBV13 and TRBJ2-6, with D possibly being TRBD1 (6 bases). Germline CDR1 PRHDT, CDR2 FYEKMQ (reference sequence). Deletions cut 6 bases from V and 0 bases from J, with 12 bases between. This CDR3 region has 16 residues. The CDR3 loop is CASRYRDLSGANVLTF. CDR3 nucleotides: TGTGCCAGCAGATACAGGGACCTCTCTGGGGCCAACGTCCTGACTTTC.

J is TRBJ2-1 and V is TRBV10-1, with 11 nucleotides matching TRBD2. Trimming cost V 3 bases and J 8 bases; bases outside gene matches: 15. Germline CDR1 and CDR2: WNHNN and SYGVQD (reference sequence). The length of the CDR3 is 18 residues. The DNA of the CDR3 is TGCGCCAGCAGTGACTCCGGGACTAGCGGTCCTAGGGGGCATGAGCAGTTCTTC. Translating it yields CASSDSGTSGPRGHEQFF.

The chain carries TRBV2 and TRBJ1-1; no definite D call. V was cut by 5 bases and J by 5 bases, with 15 bases left in between. The CDR3 extends over 14 amino acids. Germline CDR1 SNHLY, CDR2 FYNNEI. CDR3 sequence (DNA): TGTGCCAGCAGTTCAATACCCTTACGGACTGAAGCTTTCTTT. Amino acid sequence: CASSSIPLRTEAFF.

The chain carries TRBV2 and TRBJ1-5, with D maybe TRBD1 (6 bases). Trimming shortened V by 5 bases and J by 5 bases, and 16 bases separated the two germline ends. CDR1 and CDR2 from the germline V gene are SNHLY and FYNNEI. The CDR3 covers 15 residues. The CDR3 loop reads CASSLQGVGDQPQHF. The CDR3 coding sequence is TGTGCCAGCAGTTTACAGGGAGTAGGGGATCAGCCCCAGCATTTT.

V and J are TRBV7-9 and TRBJ2-5; perhaps TRBD2 as D (6 bases). The V gene's germline CDR1 is SEHNR and CDR2 FQNEAQ (reference sequence). Trimming shortened V by 7 bases and J by 5 bases, and 20 bases separated the two germline ends. The CDR3 runs 15 residues. This chain's CDR3 is CASTKGDGSGETQYF. The DNA of the CDR3 is TGTGCCAGCACCAAAGGAGACGGGAGCGGGGAGACCCAGTACTTC. Full variable domain (remainder filled in from reference TRBV7-9 and TRBJ2-5): DTGVSQNPRHKITKRGQNVTFRCDPISEHNRLYWYRQTLGQGPEFLTYFQNEAQLEKSRLLSDRFSAERPKGSFSTLEIQRTEQGDSAMYLCASTKGDGSGETQYFGPGTRLLVL.

The rearrangement uses TRBV6-5 and TRBJ2-7; 11 nucleotides agree with TRBD2. This CDR3 has 15 amino acids. The ends lost 5 bases at V and 1 base at J; junction bases unmatched: 4. Germline CDR1 and CDR2: MNHEY and SVGAGI. Here the CDR3 reads CASSPSGRRSYEQYF. CDR3 nucleotide sequence: TGTGCCAGCAGTCCTAGCGGGAGGAGATCCTACGAGCAGTACTTC.

This chain links TRBV5-1 with TRBJ1-2, with a possible D match to TRBD1 (6 bases). V dropped 0 bases and J dropped 4 bases, with 10 bases sitting between them. Germline CDR1 is SGHRS and CDR2 is YFSETQ. This CDR3 is built from 14 residues. CDR3 residues: CASSLGDKTYGYTF. CDR3 in DNA: TGCGCCAGCAGCTTGGGGGACAAGACCTATGGCTACACCTTC.

The genes are TRBV23-1 and TRBJ1-4; weak D call: TRBD1 (5 bases). TRBV23-1 is identified as an open reading frame with a role that is uncertain. V gave up 4 bases and J gave up 4 bases, with 13 bases separating them. The CDR3 consists of 15 residues. The CDR3 DNA follows: TGCGCCAGCAGTCCGGGGGACGGTTTTAATGAAAAACTGTTTTTT. Amino acids: CASSPGDGFNEKLFF.

The chain combines TRBV27 with TRBJ1-2; no definite D call. CDR3 length: 13 residues. Trimming stripped 0 bases from V and 5 bases from J, with 7 bases between. Germline V gene data show CDR1 as MNHEY and CDR2 as SMNVEV (reference sequence). Here the CDR3 DNA reads TGTGCCAGCAGTTTATCAGCCGTTTATGGCTACACCTTC. This encodes CASSLSAVYGYTF.

The genes are TRBV5-1 and TRBJ2-3; 8 bases map to TRBD1. Unmatched junction bases numbered 9, after V lost 6 bases and J lost 3 bases. Germline V gives CDR1 SGHRS, CDR2 YFSETQ. The CDR3 sequence is 15 residues long. The CDR3 DNA follows: TGCGCCAGCACCCGCTATGGACAGGGTACAGATACGCAGTATTTT. This encodes CASTRYGQGTDTQYF.

The J gene is TRBJ1-1, the V gene TRBV5-5, with 10 positions matching TRBD1. The CDR3 has 16 residues. Germline CDR1 and CDR2: SGHKS and YYEKEE (reference sequence). V was clipped by 4 bases and J by 0 bases; unmatched bases: 6. For the CDR3, the DNA is TGTGCCAGCAGCAGAGGGACAGGGGCTATGAACACTGAAGCTTTCTTT. Translated: CASSRGTGAMNTEAFF.

This clone was detected a few times. The V and J genes are TRBV15 and TRBJ2-7, with D possibly matching TRBD2 (5 bases). The CDR3 is 13 amino acids. Per germline, CDR1 LNHNV and CDR2 YYDKDF (reference sequence). The V and J ends lost 3 bases and 0 bases respectively, with 6 bases between them. CDR3 DNA: TGTGCCACCAGCAGGGACTTCTCCTACGAGCAGTACTTC. This translates into CATSRDFSYEQYF.

This chain connects TRBV29-1 to TRBJ2-5; tentatively, D is TRBD2 (5 bases). V shed 4 bases and J shed 5 bases, with 14 bases lying between them. CDR3 length: 13 residues. CDR1 SQVTM and CDR2 ANQGSEA come from the germline V gene. The CDR3 region is CSVALASWETQYF. The CDR3 coding sequence is TGCAGCGTTGCTTTGGCTAGCTGGGAGACCCAGTACTTC.

The rearrangement joins TRBV29-1 to TRBJ2-7, with D maybe TRBD2 (5 bases). The V end lost 4 bases, the J end lost 1 base, and 5 bases lay between the germline ends. The V gene's germline CDR1 is SQVTM and CDR2 ANQGSEA. This CDR3 is 11 amino acids long. The CDR3 region has the DNA TGCAGCGTTGGGAGGTCCTACGAGCAGTACTTC. It yields the protein CSVGRSYEQYF.

The CDR3 loop is CASKGGTSYEQYF. The CDR3 DNA reads TGTGCCAGTAAGGGAGGAACGTCCTACGAGCAGTACTTC. The chain uses TRBV19 and TRBJ2-7; D might be TRBD2 (6 bases). Germline-derived CDR1 and CDR2 are LNHDA and SQIVND (reference sequence). V was cut by 7 bases and J by 1 base, with 11 bases left in between. This CDR3 has 13 residues.

The CDR3 coding sequence is TGTGCCAGCTCACCACCTACTGGAGGGGGCGAGGCCAAAAACATTCAGTACTTC. Its translation: CASSPPTGGGEAKNIQYF. This sequence joins TRBV18 and TRBJ2-4; tentative D call: TRBD1 (7 bases). The CDR3 has 18 residues. V was cut by 0 bases and J by 1 base, with 16 bases left in between. CDR1 KGHSH and CDR2 LQKENI come from the germline V gene. The full variable domain, its missing parts supplied by reference TRBV18 and TRBJ2-4, is NAGVMQNPRHLVRRRGQEARLRCSPMKGHSHVYWYRQLPEEGLKFMVYLQKENIIDESGMPKERFSAEFPKEGPSILRIQQVVRGDSAAYFCASSPPTGGGEAKNIQYFGAGTRLSVL.

This clone is a singleton in its sample. The chain joins TRBV5-1 to TRBJ2-2; 13 bases align to TRBD2. CDR3 size: 17 residues. After removal of 4 bases from V and 0 bases from J, the junction contained 3 bases not matched to a gene. Germline lookup yields CDR1 SGHRS and CDR2 YFSETQ. The CDR3 protein is CASSHGTSGANTGELFF. CDR3 in DNA: TGCGCCAGCAGCCATGGGACTAGCGGGGCGAACACCGGGGAGCTGTTTTTT.

This clone was detected only once. This sequence joins TRBV5-6 and TRBJ2-3; 12 positions agree with TRBD2. Germline-derived CDR1 and CDR2 are SGHDT and YYEEEE. J was trimmed by 2 bases and V by 4 bases; bases with no gene match: 14. CDR3 length: 19 amino acids. Here the CDR3 DNA reads TGTGCCAGCAGCCGAGGATCGAGCGGACTAGCGGGGTACACAGATACGCAGTATTTT. Amino acids: CASSRGSSGLAGYTDTQYF.